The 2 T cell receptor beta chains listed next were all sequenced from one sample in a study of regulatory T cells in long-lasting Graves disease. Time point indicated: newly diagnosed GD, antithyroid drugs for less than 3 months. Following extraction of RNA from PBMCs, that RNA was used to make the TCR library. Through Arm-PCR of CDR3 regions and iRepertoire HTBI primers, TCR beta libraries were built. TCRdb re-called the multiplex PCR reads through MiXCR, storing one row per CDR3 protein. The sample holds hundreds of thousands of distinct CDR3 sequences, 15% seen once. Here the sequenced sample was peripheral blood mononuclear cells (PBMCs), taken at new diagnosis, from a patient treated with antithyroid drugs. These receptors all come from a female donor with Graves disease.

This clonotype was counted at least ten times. CDR3 loop: CASSSSTSTDTQYF. The CDR3 region has the DNA TGTGCCAGCAGCTCGTCGACCTCCACAGATACGCAGTATTTT. V usage is TRBV7-3 and J usage is TRBJ2-3; D gene uncertain. The V gene's germline CDR1 is SGHTA and CDR2 FQGTGA. The CDR3 sequence is 14 residues long. The germline V and J ends were trimmed by 4 bases and 2 bases, with 10 bases remaining between them.

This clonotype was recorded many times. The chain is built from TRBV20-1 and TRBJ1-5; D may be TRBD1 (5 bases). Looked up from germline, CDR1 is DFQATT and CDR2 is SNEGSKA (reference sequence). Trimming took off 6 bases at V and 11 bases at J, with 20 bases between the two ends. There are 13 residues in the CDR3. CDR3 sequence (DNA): TGCAGTGCCGGCGGGGCAGGATCAATGGCCCAGCATTTT. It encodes CSAGGAGSMAQHF.